This T cell receptor (beta chain) stems from a study of cytomegalovirus exposure and HLA in healthy donors. Points from the study as a whole: Exclusion applied to some V segments, including TRBV6-2 and TRBV6-3, as they were indistinguishable. The dataset shows that most TCR sequences were rare, while some public TCRs occurred in many donors.

This CDR3 region has 16 residues. The ends were cut back, 0 bases at V and 6 bases at J, with 14 bases in the middle. CDR1 and CDR2 from the germline V gene are MNHEY and SVGAGI. Of note for this clone: Its antigen is currently unknown.

60 Vbeta and 13 Jbeta primers were used in PCR. Clones were sequenced by immunoSEQ multiplex PCR, and TCRdb holds only the in-frame ones, with some missing. The sample gives tens of thousands of clones, about three quarters of which show up once; approximately 4.5% is in the top ten. This receptor was identified in a man aged 40-55 years in good health and CMV-seronegative. The genes are TRBV6-5 and TRBJ2-2; the D gene is possibly TRBD2 (6 bases). The sequenced material came from PBMCs. CDR3 amino acids: CASSYSWRDIAGELFF. In DNA form, the CDR3 reads TGTGCCAGCAGTTACTCGTGGCGGGATATTGCCGGGGAGCTGTTTTTT.